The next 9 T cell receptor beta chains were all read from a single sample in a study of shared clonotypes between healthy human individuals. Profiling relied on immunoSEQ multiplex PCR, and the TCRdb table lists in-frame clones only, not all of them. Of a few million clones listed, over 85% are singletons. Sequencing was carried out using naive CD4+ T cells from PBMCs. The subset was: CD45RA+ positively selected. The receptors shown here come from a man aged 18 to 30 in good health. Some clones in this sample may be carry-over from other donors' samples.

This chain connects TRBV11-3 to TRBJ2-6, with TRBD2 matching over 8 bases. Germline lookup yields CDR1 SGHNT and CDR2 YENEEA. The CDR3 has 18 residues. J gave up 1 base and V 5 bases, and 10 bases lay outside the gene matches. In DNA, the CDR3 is TGTGCCAGCAGCGCCGGCCGGGGGGGAGAATCTGGGGCCAACGTCCTGACTTTC. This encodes CASSAGRGGESGANVLTF.

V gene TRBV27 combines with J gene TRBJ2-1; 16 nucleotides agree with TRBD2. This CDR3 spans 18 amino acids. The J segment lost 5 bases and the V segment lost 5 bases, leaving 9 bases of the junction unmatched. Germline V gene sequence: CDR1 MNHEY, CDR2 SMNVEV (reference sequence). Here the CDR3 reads CASSLEGLAGGPDNEQFF. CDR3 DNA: TGTGCCAGCAGTCTAGAGGGACTAGCGGGAGGGCCCGACAATGAGCAGTTCTTC.

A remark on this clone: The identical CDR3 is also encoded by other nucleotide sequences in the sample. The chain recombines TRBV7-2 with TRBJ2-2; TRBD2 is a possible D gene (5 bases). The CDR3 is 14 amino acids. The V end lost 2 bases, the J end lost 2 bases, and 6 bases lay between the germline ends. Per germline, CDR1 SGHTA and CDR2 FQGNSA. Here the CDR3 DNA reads TGTGCCAGCAGCTTATCGGGAAACACCGGGGAGCTGTTTTTT. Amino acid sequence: CASSLSGNTGELFF.

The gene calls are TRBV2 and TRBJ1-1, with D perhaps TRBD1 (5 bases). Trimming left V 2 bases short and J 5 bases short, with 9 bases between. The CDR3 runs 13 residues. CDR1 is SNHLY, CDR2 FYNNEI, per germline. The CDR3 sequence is CASSEWEGTEAFF. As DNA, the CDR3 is TGTGCCAGCAGTGAATGGGAGGGGACTGAAGCTTTCTTT. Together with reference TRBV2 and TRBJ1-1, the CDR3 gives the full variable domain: EPEVTQTPSHQVTQMGQEVILRCVPISNHLYFYWYRQILGQKVEFLVSFYNNEISEKSEIFDDQFSVERPDGSNFTLKIRSTKLEDSAMYFCASSEWEGTEAFFGQGTRLTVV.

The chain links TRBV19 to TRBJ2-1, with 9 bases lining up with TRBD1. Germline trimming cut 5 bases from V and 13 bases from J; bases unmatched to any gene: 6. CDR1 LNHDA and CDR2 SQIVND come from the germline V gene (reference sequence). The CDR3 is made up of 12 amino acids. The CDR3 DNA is TGTGCCAGTAGTGTACAGGGGGCGGGCCAGTTCTTC. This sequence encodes CASSVQGAGQFF.

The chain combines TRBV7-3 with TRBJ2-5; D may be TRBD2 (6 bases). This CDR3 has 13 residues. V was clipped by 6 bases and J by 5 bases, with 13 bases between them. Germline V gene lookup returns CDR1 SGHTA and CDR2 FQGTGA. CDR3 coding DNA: TGTGCCAGCAGTTTGACTAGTACGGAGACCCAGTACTTC. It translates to CASSLTSTETQYF.

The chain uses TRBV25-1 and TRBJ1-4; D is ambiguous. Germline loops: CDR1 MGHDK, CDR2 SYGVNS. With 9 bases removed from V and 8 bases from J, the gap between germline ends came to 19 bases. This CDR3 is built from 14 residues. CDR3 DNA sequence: TGTGCCAGTTCCCGGGTCTCTGTTGGCGAAAAACTGTTTTTT. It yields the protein CASSRVSVGEKLFF.

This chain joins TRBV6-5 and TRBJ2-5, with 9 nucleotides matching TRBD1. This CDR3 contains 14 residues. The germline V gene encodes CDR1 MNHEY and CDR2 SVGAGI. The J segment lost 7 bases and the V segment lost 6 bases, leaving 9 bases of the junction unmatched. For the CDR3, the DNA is TGTGCCAGCAGAAGGACAGGGGTAGTGGGGACCCAGTACTTC. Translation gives CASRRTGVVGTQYF.

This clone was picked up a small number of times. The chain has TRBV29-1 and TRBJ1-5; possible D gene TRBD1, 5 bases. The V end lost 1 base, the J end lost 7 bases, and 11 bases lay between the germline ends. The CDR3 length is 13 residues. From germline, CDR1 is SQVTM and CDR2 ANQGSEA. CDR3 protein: CSVEGGVGQPQHF. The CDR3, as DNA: TGCAGCGTTGAAGGGGGGGTCGGGCAGCCCCAGCATTTT. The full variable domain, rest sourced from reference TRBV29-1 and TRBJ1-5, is SAVISQKPSRDICQRGTSLTIQCQVDSQVTMMFWYRQQPGQSLTLIATANQGSEATYESGFVIDKFPISRPNLTFSTLTVSNMSPEDSSIYLCSVEGGVGQPQHFGDGTRLSIL.